A selection of T cell receptor beta chains follows, all from one sample in a study of T cells in Graves' hyperthyroidism and ophthalmopathy. One entry per CDR3 protein, called by TCRdb with MiXCR from the multiplex PCR reads. The repertoire includes more than 350,000 distinct CDR3 sequences, 13% to 15% of them detected once, and around 20% sits in the top ten. The sequenced sample consisted of blood. The receptors were gathered from a woman aged 55-70 years with Graves' ophthalmopathy. Each CDR3 is given with its conserved first and last residue. The D gene is left open where the match is weak. Not every row has a clone size; where given, it reads once, few, many or a size class.

v_call,d_call,clone_size,j_call,cdr3_aa,cdr3_nt
TRBV10-1,NA,NA,TRBJ2-5,CASTRAWPEETQYF,TGCGCCAGCACTAGGGCTTGGCCAGAAGAGACCCAGTACTTC
TRBV2,TRBD2,few,TRBJ2-5,CASSEAYWTSGFSQETQYF,TGTGCCAGCAGTGAAGCGTATTGGACTAGCGGATTCTCCCAAGAGACCCAGTACTTC
TRBV28,TRBD2,many,TRBJ2-1,CASSRTSGRHEQFF,TGTGCCAGCAGTCGGACTAGCGGGAGACATGAGCAGTTCTTC
TRBV4-1,NA,NA,TRBJ2-1,CASSRGGTSGHEQFF,TGCGCCAGCAGCCGAGGGGGTACGAGCGGCCACGAGCAGTTCTTC
TRBV20-1,TRBD2,many,TRBJ2-1,CRTGTSGRLTYNEQFF,TGCAGAACCGGGACTAGCGGGAGATTGACCTACAATGAGCAGTTCTTC
TRBV20-1,TRBD1,many,TRBJ2-2,CSADRGQGELFF,TGCAGTGCTGACAGGGGGCAGGGGGAGCTGTTTTTT
TRBV6-1,TRBD1,NA,TRBJ1-1,CASSEAGQGGTEAFF,TGTGCCAGCAGTGAAGCGGGGCAGGGGGGTACTGAAGCTTTCTTT
TRBV28,TRBD1,few,TRBJ1-2,CASRTGPPSYTF,TGTGCCAGCAGGACAGGGCCCCCAAGCTACACCTTC
TRBV7-6,NA,many,TRBJ2-6,CASSLPPSGANVLTF,TGTGCCAGCAGCTTACCTCCCTCTGGGGCCAACGTCCTGACTTTC
TRBV27,NA,NA,TRBJ1-2,CVSSLNGANYGYTF,TGTGTCAGCAGTTTAAACGGTGCTAACTATGGCTACACCTTC
TRBV13,NA,many,TRBJ2-3,CASNRGGNTQYF,TGTGCCAGCAACAGAGGGGGGAATACGCAGTATTTT
TRBV5-1,NA,many,TRBJ2-1,CASSRTDYNEQFF,TGCGCCAGCTCGAGGACTGACTACAATGAGCAGTTCTTC
TRBV19,NA,few,TRBJ1-4,CASSIGTLSGGEKLFF,TGTGCCAGTAGTATCGGGACACTCTCGGGCGGTGAAAAACTGTTTTTT
TRBV3-1,NA,many,TRBJ2-5,CASSQVRETQYF,TGTGCCAGCAGCCAAGTTCGAGAGACCCAGTACTTC
TRBV20-1,TRBD2,NA,TRBJ2-3,CSARERGSSTDTQYF,TGCAGTGCTCGAGAGCGGGGGTCTAGCACAGATACGCAGTATTTT
TRBV3-1,NA,many,TRBJ2-7,CASSQDKDRGASHEQYF,TGTGCCAGCAGCCAAGATAAGGATCGAGGGGCGTCCCACGAGCAGTACTTC
TRBV29-1,TRBD2,NA,TRBJ2-1,CSVDSAGGYRGNEQFF,TGCAGCGTTGACAGTGCCGGGGGGTATCGGGGCAATGAGCAGTTCTTC
TRBV24-1,NA,NA,TRBJ1-4,CATSDPRGGEKLFF,TGTGCCACCAGTGATCCGCGCGGTGGGGAAAAACTGTTTTTT
TRBV11-2,TRBD2,many,TRBJ2-3,CASSLTSGRAVDTQYF,TGTGCCAGCAGCTTAACTAGCGGGAGGGCGGTAGATACGCAGTATTTT
TRBV7-9,NA,few,TRBJ2-2,CASSLESRGPNTGELFF,TGTGCCAGCAGCTTAGAGTCCCGGGGACCAAACACCGGGGAGCTGTTTTTT